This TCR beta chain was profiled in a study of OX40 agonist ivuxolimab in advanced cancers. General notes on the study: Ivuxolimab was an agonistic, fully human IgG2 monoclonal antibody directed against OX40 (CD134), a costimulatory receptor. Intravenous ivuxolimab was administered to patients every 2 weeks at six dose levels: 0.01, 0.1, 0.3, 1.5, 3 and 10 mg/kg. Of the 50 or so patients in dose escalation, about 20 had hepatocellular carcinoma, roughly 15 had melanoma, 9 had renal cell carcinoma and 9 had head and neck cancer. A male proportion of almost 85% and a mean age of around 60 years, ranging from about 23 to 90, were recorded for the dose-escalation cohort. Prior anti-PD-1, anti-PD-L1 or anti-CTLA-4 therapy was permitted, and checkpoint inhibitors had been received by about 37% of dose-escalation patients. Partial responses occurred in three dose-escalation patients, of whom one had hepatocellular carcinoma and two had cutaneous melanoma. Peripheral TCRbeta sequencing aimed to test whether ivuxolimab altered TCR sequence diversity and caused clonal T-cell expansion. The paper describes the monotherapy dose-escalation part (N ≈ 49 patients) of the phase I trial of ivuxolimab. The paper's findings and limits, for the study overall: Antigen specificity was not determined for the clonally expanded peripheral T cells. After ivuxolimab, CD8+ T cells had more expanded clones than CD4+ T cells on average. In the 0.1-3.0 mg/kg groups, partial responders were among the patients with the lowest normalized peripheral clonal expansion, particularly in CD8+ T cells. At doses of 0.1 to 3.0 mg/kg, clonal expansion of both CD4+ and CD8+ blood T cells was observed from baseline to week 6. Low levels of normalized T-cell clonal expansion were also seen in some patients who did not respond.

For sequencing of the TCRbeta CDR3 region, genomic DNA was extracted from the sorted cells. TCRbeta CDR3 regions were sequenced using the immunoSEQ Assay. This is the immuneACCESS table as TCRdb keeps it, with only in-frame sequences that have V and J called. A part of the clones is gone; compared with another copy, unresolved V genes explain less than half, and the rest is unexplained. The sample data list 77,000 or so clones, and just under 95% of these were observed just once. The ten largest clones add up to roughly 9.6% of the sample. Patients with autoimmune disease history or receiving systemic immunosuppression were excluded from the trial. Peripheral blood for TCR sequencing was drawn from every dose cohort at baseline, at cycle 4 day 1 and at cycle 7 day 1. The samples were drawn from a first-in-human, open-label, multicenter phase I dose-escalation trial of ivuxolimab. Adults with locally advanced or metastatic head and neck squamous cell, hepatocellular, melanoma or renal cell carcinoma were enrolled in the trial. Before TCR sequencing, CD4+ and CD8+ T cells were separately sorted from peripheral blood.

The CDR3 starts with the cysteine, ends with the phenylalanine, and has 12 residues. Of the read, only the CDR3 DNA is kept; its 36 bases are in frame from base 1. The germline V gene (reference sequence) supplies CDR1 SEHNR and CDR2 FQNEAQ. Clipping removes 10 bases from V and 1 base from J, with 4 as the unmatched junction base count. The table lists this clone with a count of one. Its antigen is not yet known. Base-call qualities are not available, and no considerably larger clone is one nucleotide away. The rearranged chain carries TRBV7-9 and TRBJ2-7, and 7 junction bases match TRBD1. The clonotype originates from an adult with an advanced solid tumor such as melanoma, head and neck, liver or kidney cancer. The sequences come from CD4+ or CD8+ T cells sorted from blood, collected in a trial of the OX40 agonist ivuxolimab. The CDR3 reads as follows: CAKQGPSYEQYF. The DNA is TGTGCCAAACAGGGGCCTTCCTACGAGCAGTACTTC.